Listed below are T cell receptor beta chains from one sample, sequenced in a study of Graves' ophthalmopathy and Graves' hyperthyroidism. A single record per CDR3 protein comes from TCRdb applying MiXCR to the multiplex PCR reads. This sample yields over a million distinct CDR3 sequences, of which roughly two fifths are seen a single time; over 8.5% belongs to the top ten. The specimen was peripheral blood or thyroid tissue (not recorded which). The receptor source for this set is an adult man with Graves' hyperthyroidism. The CDR3 runs from the conserved cysteine through the conserved F or W. D genes are given only for firm matches. The size of a clone is reported for some rows only, either as once, few or many, or as a class for expanded clones.

CDR3aa,CDR3nt,j_gene,abundance,d_gene,v_gene
CASSLAAQYF,TGTGCCAGCAGCTTAGCGGCCCAGTACTTC,TRBJ2-5,.,.,TRBV5-6
CASSPLLGSRETQYF,TGTGCCAGCAGCCCATTATTGGGTAGCAGGGAGACCCAGTACTTC,TRBJ2-5,many,.,TRBV9
CSARKTGITYGYTF,TGCAGTGCTAGAAAGACAGGGATCACCTATGGCTACACCTTC,TRBJ1-2,.,TRBD1,TRBV20-1
CSSRPGRWYEQYF,TGCAGCAGTCGTCCGGGACGGTGGTACGAGCAGTACTTC,TRBJ2-7,.,.,TRBV29-1
CASSLNRDRSQAQYF,TGTGCCAGCAGCCTAAACCGGGACAGGTCTCAGGCCCAGTACTTC,TRBJ2-5,few,TRBD1,TRBV2
CASSPNPRGQETQYF,TGTGCCAGCAGTCCCAACCCGCGGGGGCAAGAGACCCAGTACTTC,TRBJ2-5,many,TRBD2,TRBV11-2
CASSEPLYQPQHF,TGTGCCAGCAGCGAGCCCCTGTATCAGCCCCAGCATTTT,TRBJ1-5,many,.,TRBV11-3
CASSQPGPSQETQYF,TGCGCCAGCAGCCAACCGGGACCTTCTCAAGAGACCCAGTACTTC,TRBJ2-5,.,.,TRBV4-1
CASSQTGAAEAFF,TGTGCCAGCAGCCAGACAGGGGCAGCTGAAGCTTTCTTT,TRBJ1-1,.,TRBD1,TRBV3-1
CASSFRTGLNEKLFF,TGTGCCAGCAGCTTTCGGACAGGGCTTAATGAAAAACTGTTTTTT,TRBJ1-4,.,TRBD1,TRBV7-2
CASRKDHYPTNGYTF,TGTGCCAGTAGGAAGGACCATTACCCCACGAATGGCTACACCTTC,TRBJ1-2,once,.,TRBV19
CACIPRQSHNEKLFF,TGTGCCTGTATCCCCCGACAGAGCCATAATGAAAAACTGTTTTTT,TRBJ1-4,once,.,TRBV19
CASNGGGREKLFF,TGTGCCAGTAATGGCGGGGGGCGCGAAAAACTGTTTTTT,TRBJ1-4,many,.,TRBV19
CASSVNTGANVLTF,TGTGCCAGCAGTGTAAACACTGGGGCCAACGTCCTGACTTTC,TRBJ2-6,many,.,TRBV2
CATKDRMNTEAFF,TGTGCCACCAAAGACAGGATGAACACTGAAGCTTTCTTT,TRBJ1-1,many,.,TRBV24-1
CASSDTGVAEAFF,TGCGCCAGCAGCGATACAGGGGTTGCAGAAGCTTTCTTT,TRBJ1-1,many,TRBD1,TRBV5-1
CATSRDKFTLHF,TGTGCCACCAGCAGAGATAAGTTCACCCTCCACTTT,TRBJ1-6,many,.,TRBV15
CATSETGRRNQPQHF,TGTGCCACCAGTGAGACCGGGAGAAGGAATCAGCCCCAGCATTTT,TRBJ1-5,.,.,TRBV24-1
CAMGQSSYEQYF,TGTGCCATGGGACAGTCGTCCTACGAGCAGTACTTC,TRBJ2-7,many,TRBD1,TRBV10-3
CSARQGSRTLDEQYF,TGCAGTGCTAGACAAGGCAGCCGGACTCTGGATGAGCAGTACTTC,TRBJ2-7,many,.,TRBV20-1
CASSSIAGNYEQYF,TGTGCCAGCAGCTCAATCGCGGGGAACTACGAGCAGTACTTC,TRBJ2-7,.,.,TRBV11-2
CASSPDRGGHYEQYF,TGCGCCAGCAGCCCGGACAGGGGAGGACACTACGAGCAGTACTTC,TRBJ2-7,many,TRBD1,TRBV4-3
CASSLRGHPAYEQYF,TGTGCCAGCAGTTTACGCGGACACCCGGCCTACGAGCAGTACTTC,TRBJ2-7,few,.,TRBV28
CSAITEAFF,TGCAGTGCTATCACTGAAGCTTTCTTT,TRBJ1-1,.,.,TRBV20-1
CASSLLGTAGNTIYF,TGTGCCAGCAGCTTACTTGGGACAGCTGGAAACACCATATATTTT,TRBJ1-3,.,TRBD1,TRBV7-6